This T cell receptor beta chain appears in the sequencing data of a study of blood T cell repertoires in COVID-19. Per germline, CDR1 SGHTA and CDR2 FQGNSA. The CDR3 totals 14 residues. V was pared by 5 bases and J by 6 bases, with 16 bases between. TCRdb keeps only in-frame clones here, not all; method: immunoSEQ multiplex PCR. Of 60,000 or so clones in the sample, about four fifths were seen once. The rearrangement links TRBV7-2 to TRBJ1-2, with D perhaps TRBD1 (5 bases). This receptor was taken from a human donor in a cohort sampled during active COVID-19. Sequenced sample: peripheral blood. CDR3 nucleotide sequence: TGTGCCAGCAGCAACGGGAGGGGCCTTCATGGCTACACCTTC. It codes for CASSNGRGLHGYTF.